These 10 T cell receptor beta chains were all obtained from the same sample, sequenced in a study of human T cells and chemical hapten exposure. Time point: patch test 3, about 24 weeks after DPC sensitization. This sample's treatment: therapeutic diphenylcyclopropenone sensitization with weekly scalp DPC. TCRdb re-called the RACE reads through MiXCR, storing one row per CDR3 protein. The table shows some 170,000 distinct CDR3 sequences, with about 27% occurring only once. The sequencing here drew on whole blood, taken in connection with sensitization to the hapten diphenylcyclopropenone (DPC). These receptors all stem from a woman between 18 and 29 years old with alopecia areata. Some clones in this sample may be carry-over from other donors' samples.

The J gene is TRBJ1-1, the V gene TRBV18; no clear D. Trimming pared 5 bases from V and 1 base from J, leaving 8 bases between. CDR1 and CDR2 from the germline V gene are KGHSH and LQKENI. This CDR3 contains 13 residues. CDR3 sequence (DNA): TGTGCCAGCTCAATTGCGGGGAACACTGAAGCTTTCTTT. This codes for CASSIAGNTEAFF.

This clonotype was counted a few times. This sequence joins TRBV11-1 and TRBJ2-3; D unresolved. The CDR3 sequence is 13 residues long. Germline values: CDR1 SGHAT, CDR2 FQDESV (reference sequence). The V and J ends lost 6 bases and 1 base respectively, with 8 bases between them. The chain's CDR3 is CASSLDGTDTQYF. For the CDR3, the DNA is TGTGCCAGCAGTCTCGACGGCACAGATACGCAGTATTTT.

Only a few counts were recorded for this clonotype. The chain has TRBV28 and TRBJ1-3; D gene unclear. The germline gives CDR1 MDHEN, CDR2 SYDVKM. V was clipped by 3 bases and J by 4 bases, with 13 bases between them. The CDR3 contains 15 residues. As DNA, the CDR3 is TGTGCCAGCAGTTTGGTGGGATTAGGCGGAAACACCATATATTTT. This codes for CASSLVGLGGNTIYF.

This rearrangement joins TRBV6-2 or TRBV6-3 to TRBJ2-1; 12 nucleotides align to TRBD2. The V gene's germline CDR1 is MNHEY and CDR2 SVGEGT. This CDR3 is built from 16 residues. Unmatched junction bases numbered 6, after V lost 0 bases and J lost 9 bases. CDR3 protein: CASSYSLAGGPIEQFF. The CDR3 bases are TGTGCCAGCAGTTACTCTCTAGCGGGGGGGCCGATTGAGCAGTTCTTC.

The V gene is TRBV11-2, the J gene TRBJ1-1; tentative D call: TRBD1 (5 bases). V lost 5 bases to trimming and J lost 4 bases, with 11 bases between them. This CDR3 is 13 amino acids long. Germline lookup yields CDR1 SGHAT and CDR2 FQNNGV. The CDR3 loop is CASSKGPLTEAFF. The CDR3 nucleotides are TGTGCCAGCAGCAAGGGACCGCTCACTGAAGCTTTCTTT. Looking up the rest from reference TRBV11-2 and TRBJ1-1 gives the full variable domain: EAGVAQSPRYKIIEKRQSVAFWCNPISGHATLYWYQQILGQGPKLLIQFQNNGVVDDSQLPKDRFSAERLKGVDSTLKIQPAKLEDSAVYLCASSKGPLTEAFFGQGTRLTVV.

This clonotype was found a few times. The V and J genes are TRBV5-1 and TRBJ1-1; 8 positions agree with TRBD1. From germline, CDR1 is SGHRS and CDR2 YFSETQ. The CDR3 covers 15 residues. With V trimmed by 4 bases and J by 0 bases, 5 bases remained unmatched. The CDR3 sequence is CASSQRTGLNTEAFF. CDR3 bases: TGCGCCAGCAGCCAAAGGACAGGGTTGAACACTGAAGCTTTCTTT.

The chain is built from TRBV5-5 and TRBJ1-2; TRBD1 matches 8 bases. There are 14 residues in the CDR3. Germline lookup yields CDR1 SGHKS and CDR2 YYEKEE (reference sequence). J was trimmed by 2 bases and V by 4 bases; bases with no gene match: 4. DNA for the CDR3: TGTGCCAGCAGCGTGACAGGGGACAACTATGGCTACACCTTC. Amino acid sequence: CASSVTGDNYGYTF.

The CDR3 bases are TGTGCCAGCATTGGGGGTGATTACGAGCAGTACTTC. Protein sequence: CASIGGDYEQYF. The chain links TRBV27 to TRBJ2-7; D is possibly TRBD1 or TRBD2 (5 bases each). Germline V gene lookup returns CDR1 MNHEY and CDR2 SMNVEV (reference sequence). The CDR3 has 12 amino acids. Trimming removed 7 bases from V and 4 bases from J, with 11 bases in between.

The chain recombines TRBV29-1 with TRBJ2-7, with 10 bases that match TRBD2. Germline lookup yields CDR1 SQVTM and CDR2 ANQGSEA. Trimming took 6 bases from V and 4 from J; bases not matched to a gene: 15. This CDR3 spans 16 amino acids. CDR3: CSVGGLAKSPSYEQYF. In nucleotides, the CDR3 is TGCAGCGTCGGGGGACTAGCGAAAAGTCCTAGTTACGAGCAGTACTTC.

This clonotype has a count of ten or more. The chain uses TRBV12-3 or TRBV12-4 and TRBJ2-7, with TRBD2 as a possible D gene (7 bases). There are 13 residues in the CDR3. Trimming removed 3 bases from V and 5 bases from J, with 11 bases in between. CDR3 protein: CASSLGGHDEQYF. The CDR3 nucleotides read TGTGCCAGCAGTTTGGGGGGGCACGACGAGCAGTACTTC.